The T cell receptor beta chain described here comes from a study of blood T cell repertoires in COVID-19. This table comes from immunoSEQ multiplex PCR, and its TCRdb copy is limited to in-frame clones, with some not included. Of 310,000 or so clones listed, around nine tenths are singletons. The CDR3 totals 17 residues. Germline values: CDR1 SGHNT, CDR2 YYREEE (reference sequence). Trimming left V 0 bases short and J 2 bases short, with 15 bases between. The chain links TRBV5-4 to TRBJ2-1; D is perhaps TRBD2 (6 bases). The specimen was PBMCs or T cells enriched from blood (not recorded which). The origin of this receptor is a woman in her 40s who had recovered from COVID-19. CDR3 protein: CASSLGGTGSAYNEQFF. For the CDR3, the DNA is TGTGCCAGCAGCTTGGGGGGGACCGGGAGCGCCTACAATGAGCAGTTCTTC.